Listed here are 5 T cell receptor beta chains from one sample, sequenced in a study of Ad26.COV2.S vaccination and SARS-CoV-2 variants. The table came from immunoSEQ multiplex PCR; TCRdb's copy has only in-frame clones and leaves some out. The table shows about 350,000 clones, with around 83% occurring only once. Treatment: 15 to 20 received Ad26.COV2.S at low or high dose, single or two shots; about 5 received placebo; per-sample allocation not given. The samples date from day 63 after the first vaccine or placebo injection. Material: peripheral blood, obtained in a trial of Ad26.COV2.S vaccine versus placebo. The receptors derive from a person between 18 and 60 years old who received the Ad26.COV2.S COVID-19 vaccine or a placebo.

The chain has TRBV5-6 and TRBJ2-7; 10 bases align to TRBD2. Germline loops: CDR1 SGHDT, CDR2 YYEEEE. Losses at the gene ends were 0 bases for V and 6 bases for J; bases not matched to a gene: 9. This CDR3 is 16 amino acids long. CDR3 in amino acids: CASSLVLAGGGPEQYF. CDR3 nucleotide sequence: TGTGCCAGCAGCTTGGTTTTAGCGGGAGGTGGCCCCGAGCAGTACTTC.

This sequence joins TRBV12-5 and TRBJ2-5; 8 bases agree with TRBD1. V was clipped by 6 bases and J by 5 bases; unmatched bases: 14. Per the germline V gene, CDR1 is LGHNT and CDR2 is FRNRAP. The CDR3 length is 16 residues. This CDR3 is CASGQRTGIGMETQYF. The CDR3 DNA reads TGTGCTAGTGGCCAAAGGACAGGGATTGGCATGGAGACCCAGTACTTC.

The chain employs TRBV9 and TRBJ2-7; possibly TRBD1 or TRBD2 for D (5 bases each). This CDR3 contains 18 residues. Between the trimmed V and J ends, which lost 3 bases and 1 base, there was a span of 23 bases. Germline V gene data show CDR1 as SGDLS and CDR2 as YYNGEE. The CDR3 coding sequence is TGTGCCAGCAGCGCCGACAGACTTCCCGCGGGCGGTTCCTACGAGCAGTACTTC. Translated: CASSADRLPAGGSYEQYF.

The rearrangement links TRBV5-1 to TRBJ2-1, with D perhaps matching TRBD2 (7 bases). Germline CDR1 reads SGHRS; CDR2 reads YFSETQ. Trimming stripped 1 base from V and 1 base from J, with 12 bases between. The CDR3 consists of 16 residues. This chain's CDR3 is CASSLPGGPSYNEQFF. The CDR3 nucleotides are TGCGCCAGCAGCTTGCCGGGGGGCCCATCCTACAATGAGCAGTTCTTC.

This chain uses TRBV3-1 (or the pseudogene TRBV3-2) with TRBJ1-5, with D possibly matching TRBD1 (5 bases). Germline V gene sequence: CDR1 LGHDT, CDR2 YNNKEL (reference sequence). V lost 0 bases to trimming and J lost 9 bases, with 12 bases between them. CDR3 length: 14 residues. In nucleotides, the CDR3 is TGTGCCAGCAGCCAAGACTCAGGGCATTGGCCCCAGCATTTT. Amino acid sequence: CASSQDSGHWPQHF.